These T cell receptor beta chains were read from a single sample in a study of cytomegalovirus exposure and HLA in healthy donors. Assay: immunoSEQ multiplex PCR; the TCRdb copy retains only in-frame clones and omits some. The sample carries under 60,000 clones, approximately 84% recorded once. Sequenced: PBMCs. The receptors were sampled from a man in his fifties in good health and CMV-seronegative. CDR3s include the opening cysteine and the closing phenylalanine or tryptophan. A D gene is named only where the DNA matches it firmly. Clone size, where shown, is once, few, many, or a class for clones that have expanded.

V gene,J gene,D gene,clone size,CDR3 DNA,CDR3 protein
TRBV7-8,TRBJ1-3,.,.,TGTGCCAGCAGCCCGTTGGGGCAGCCTGGAAACACCATATATTTT,CASSPLGQPGNTIYF
TRBV6-1,TRBJ2-1,TRBD1,.,TGTGCCGGGGGACAGCGAAACAATGAGCAGTTCTTC,CAGGQRNNEQFF
TRBV7-9,TRBJ2-2,.,.,TGTGCCAGCAGCTTGGGGGGGCCCACGAACACCGGGGAGCTGTTTTTT,CASSLGGPTNTGELFF
TRBV19,TRBJ1-3,.,once,TGTGCCAGTAGTATCGACAGATTCTCTGGAAACACCATATATTTT,CASSIDRFSGNTIYF
TRBV2,TRBJ2-7,.,.,TGTGCCAGCCTTTGGGGCGGCGAGCAGTACTTC,CASLWGGEQYF
TRBV7-3,TRBJ2-3,.,.,TGTGCCAGCAGCTCAGTGTCAAGCACAGATACGCAGTATTTT,CASSSVSSTDTQYF
TRBV27,TRBJ2-6,.,.,TGTGCCAGCAGTGTTGGGCTCCCTGGGGCCAACGTCCTGACTTTC,CASSVGLPGANVLTF
TRBV7-9,TRBJ2-3,.,.,TGTGCCAGCAGCTCCCACATGGCAGATACGCAGTATTTT,CASSSHMADTQYF
TRBV19,TRBJ2-1,TRBD1,few,TGTGCCAGTAGGATTGGAAACAGGGGCTTCTACAATGAGCAGTTCTTC,CASRIGNRGFYNEQFF
TRBV19,TRBJ2-3,.,.,TGTGCCAGTAGTGGCGGGGGCAGCACAGATACGCAGTATTTT,CASSGGGSTDTQYF
TRBV30,TRBJ2-1,TRBD2,.,TGTGCCTGGAGTGACCCCAGCGGGGGTGACTACAATGAGCAGTTCTTC,CAWSDPSGGDYNEQFF
TRBV7-2,TRBJ1-3,.,.,TGTGCCAGCAGCTCAGGCAGGGAAAGAAACACCATATATTTT,CASSSGRERNTIYF
TRBV7-2,TRBJ2-7,.,.,TGTGCCAGCAGCTTATCGGACGGACTTGTTGGAGAGCAGTACTTC,CASSLSDGLVGEQYF
TRBV29-1,TRBJ1-1,TRBD1,.,TGCAGCGTGAAGGGGACAGGGGGAGGAACTGAAGCTTTCTTT,CSVKGTGGGTEAFF
TRBV7-9,TRBJ2-1,TRBD2,few,TGTGCCTCACTAGCGGGGGGGTCCTACAATGAGCAGTTCTTC,CASLAGGSYNEQFF
TRBV5-1,TRBJ2-7,TRBD2,.,TGCGCCAGCAGCGCTAGCGGATACGGGCAGTACTTC,CASSASGYGQYF
TRBV30,TRBJ2-3,.,.,TGTGCCTGGAGTGGCCGGGGCGGGATAGATACGCAGTATTTT,CAWSGRGGIDTQYF
TRBV4-1,TRBJ1-1,TRBD1,.,TGCGCCAGCAGCCAGGGGGACAGGGGGCGTGAAGCTTTCTTT,CASSQGDRGREAFF
TRBV7-9,TRBJ1-4,.,.,TGTGCCAGCAGCCCGGCCGCGACAGAAAGAAATGAAAAACTGTTTTTT,CASSPAATERNEKLFF
TRBV19,TRBJ2-7,.,.,TGTGCCAGTATGAGGCCCGGGAAAGGCGAGCAGTACTTC,CASMRPGKGEQYF
TRBV6-6,TRBJ1-5,.,.,TGTGCCACCTCCCCCGACAGCCCGCATCAGCCCCAGCATTTT,CATSPDSPHQPQHF
TRBV5-1,TRBJ1-1,.,.,TGCGCCAGCAGCTCAACGGACAGGAACACTGAAGCTTTCTTT,CASSSTDRNTEAFF
TRBV2,TRBJ1-2,.,.,TGTGCCAGCATGGGGGCTATGCAGACACTTGGCTACACCTTC,CASMGAMQTLGYTF
TRBV5-1,TRBJ2-7,.,.,TGCGCCAGCAGCTTGGGCGAACGACTAGCCTACGAGCAGTACTTC,CASSLGERLAYEQYF
TRBV7-9,TRBJ1-6,TRBD1,.,TGTGCCAGCAGCCGCGACAGGGATTCACCCCTCCACTTT,CASSRDRDSPLHF
TRBV7-9,TRBJ2-5,.,medium-sized,TGTGCCAGCAGCTTTAGGGGGGGGGTCGAGACCCAGTACTTC,CASSFRGGVETQYF
TRBV6-5,TRBJ1-1,.,.,TGTGCCAGCAGTTATTGGGGGGGCGGGGACACCGAAGCTTTCTTT,CASSYWGGGDTEAFF
TRBV4-3,TRBJ2-3,TRBD1,.,TGCGCCAGCAGCCCCAGGGGGCTGAACACAGATACGCAGTATTTT,CASSPRGLNTDTQYF
TRBV18,TRBJ2-3,.,.,TGTGCCAGCTCACCACCGGACAGTCCCGGGCGCCATACGCAGTATTTT,CASSPPDSPGRHTQYF
TRBV5-1,TRBJ2-3,TRBD2,.,TGCGCCAGCAGCTTGATCGCGGGGGGGACCAGCACAGATACGCAGTATTTT,CASSLIAGGTSTDTQYF
TRBV14,TRBJ2-7,TRBD2,.,TGTGCCAGCAGCCAAGGTAGCGGGGGTTACGAGCAGTACTTC,CASSQGSGGYEQYF
TRBV10-3,TRBJ1-1,.,.,TGTGCCATCAGTTACGGACAGACGGGGTCGAACACTGAAGCTTTCTTT,CAISYGQTGSNTEAFF
TRBV7-3,TRBJ1-2,TRBD1,.,TGTGCCAGCAGCTCACAGGGGGGTCGGGGCCCTCCCGTAGTCCTTCTAAACTATGGCTACACCTTC,CASSSQGGRGPPVVLLNYGYTF
TRBV21-1,TRBJ1-6,.,.,TGTGCCAGCAGCAAGGGGGCGAATAATTCACCCCTCCACTTT,CASSKGANNSPLHF
TRBV4-3,TRBJ1-3,.,.,TGCGCCAGCAGCCACCTGGCTAGGCTCAGCTCTGGAAACACCATATATTTT,CASSHLARLSSGNTIYF
TRBV6-5,TRBJ2-3,.,.,TGTGCCAGCAGGCCCGGGAGTCCTAGCACAGATACGCAGTATTTT,CASRPGSPSTDTQYF
TRBV7-8,TRBJ2-7,.,.,TGTGCCAGCAGCTTACGGTCGGACGAGCAGTACTTC,CASSLRSDEQYF
TRBV5-1,TRBJ1-2,.,.,TGCGCCAGCAGCTCAGGTAATGGCTACACCTTC,CASSSGNGYTF
TRBV5-1,TRBJ2-1,TRBD2,.,TGCGCCAGCAGCTTGAGCGGGGGTTGGGATGAGCAGTTCTTC,CASSLSGGWDEQFF
TRBV7-2,TRBJ2-1,TRBD1,.,TGTGCCAGCAGCCCCCTCGGGACAGGTATCCACAATGAGCAGTTCTTC,CASSPLGTGIHNEQFF
TRBV19,TRBJ2-7,TRBD2,.,TGTGCCACCGCTCTAGCGGGAGTGTCCTACGAGCAGTACTTC,CATALAGVSYEQYF